This T cell receptor beta chain was recovered during a study of PD-L1 blockade in urothelial cancer. Study details: Each participant's history included 0 to 3 prior chemotherapy regimens. General study results and limits: Pretreatment peripheral blood TCR clonality that fell below the median predicted better survival among the patients studied.

Of note for this clone: Its antigen is not identified.

CDR3 length: 16 residues. V was clipped by 0 bases and J by 5 bases, with 16 bases between them. Germline CDR1 MGHRA, CDR2 YSYEKL. Measured with immunoSEQ multiplex PCR; TCRdb has only the in-frame clones, and not every one. The sample yields tens of thousands of clones, approximately 86% seen once. The sequence came from a man aged 55 to 70 with urothelial cancer. This chain connects TRBV4-1 to TRBJ2-5; D is perhaps TRBD2 (6 bases). Here the sequenced sample was PBMCs, taken around atezolizumab (anti-PD-L1) treatment. The CDR3 sequence is CASSQDFGGVLETQYF. Written as DNA, the CDR3 is TGCGCCAGCAGCCAAGATTTCGGAGGGGTGTTGGAGACCCAGTACTTC.